This T cell receptor beta chain was captured in a study of T-cell reconstitution after alpha-beta-depleted transplantation in children. This clonotype has just a few counts. Antigen: not known. Study-level findings and limits: The authors attributed T-cell counts and diversity one year after transplant mostly to newly produced T cells.

It was with unique molecular identifiers that the TCRbeta library was prepared. TCRdb reprocessed the PCR reads via MiXCR and lists one record per CDR3 protein. Among about 980,000 distinct CDR3 sequences listed, roughly 29% were seen once. CDR1 and CDR2 from the germline V gene are SGHVS and FQNEAQ. CDR3 size: 15 residues. V lost 5 bases to trimming and J lost 3 bases, with 14 bases between them. The TCR comes from a boy younger than two who had a stem cell transplant for SCID, so the T cells may come from the graft donor. The chain carries TRBV7-8 and TRBJ2-1; D is uncertain. The specimen was PBMCs, mostly from graft donor cells, collected 360 days after TCRalphabeta/CD19-depleted stem cell transplant. CDR3 amino acids: CASSPGLGFYNEQFF. CDR3 DNA: TGTGCCAGCAGCCCCGGCCTGGGTTTCTACAATGAGCAGTTCTTC.